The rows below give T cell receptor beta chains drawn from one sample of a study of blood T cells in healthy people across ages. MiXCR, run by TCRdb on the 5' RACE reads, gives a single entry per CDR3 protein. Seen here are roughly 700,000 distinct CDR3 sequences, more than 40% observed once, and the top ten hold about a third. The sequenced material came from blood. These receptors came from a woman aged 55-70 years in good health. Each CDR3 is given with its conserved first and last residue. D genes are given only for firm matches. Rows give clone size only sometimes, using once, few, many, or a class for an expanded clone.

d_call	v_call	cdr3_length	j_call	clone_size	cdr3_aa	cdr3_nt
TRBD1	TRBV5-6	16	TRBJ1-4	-	CASSPDRGATNEKLFF	TGTGCCAGCAGCCCCGACAGGGGGGCAACTAATGAAAAACTGTTTTTT
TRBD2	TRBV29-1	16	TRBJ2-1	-	CSLWMRIAGGPDEQFF	TGCAGCCTGTGGATGAGGATAGCGGGAGGGCCGGATGAGCAGTTCTTC
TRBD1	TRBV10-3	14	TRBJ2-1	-	CAIRTGTGFYEQFF	TGTGCCATCAGAACCGGGACAGGGTTTTATGAGCAGTTCTTC
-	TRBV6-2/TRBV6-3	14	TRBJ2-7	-	CASKRMTDSYEQYF	TGTGCCAGCAAGAGAATGACAGACTCCTACGAGCAGTACTTC
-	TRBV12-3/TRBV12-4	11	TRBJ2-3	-	CASSPGYTQYF	TGTGCCAGCAGTCCCGGTTATACGCAGTATTTT
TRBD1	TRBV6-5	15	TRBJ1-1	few	CASSEWTGANTEAFF	TGTGCCAGCAGCGAATGGACAGGCGCAAACACTGAAGCTTTCTTT
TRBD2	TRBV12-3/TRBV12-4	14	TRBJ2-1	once	CASSFSGSSHEQFF	TGTGCCAGCAGTTTTAGCGGGAGTAGCCATGAGCAGTTCTTC
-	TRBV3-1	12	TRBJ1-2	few	CASSQVKKGYTF	TGTGCCAGCAGCCAAGTTAAAAAGGGCTACACCTTC
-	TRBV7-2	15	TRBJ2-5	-	CASSPGGRGKETQYF	TGTGCCAGCAGCCCCGGGGGTAGGGGGAAAGAGACCCAGTACTTC
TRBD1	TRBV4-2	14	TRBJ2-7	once	CASSHTGTGYEQYF	TGTGCCAGCAGCCATACCGGGACAGGTTACGAGCAGTACTTC
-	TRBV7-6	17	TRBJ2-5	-	CASSLVRATKGKETQYF	TGTGCCAGCAGCTTAGTCCGAGCGACAAAGGGGAAAGAGACCCAGTACTTC
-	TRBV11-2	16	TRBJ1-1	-	CASSLGAGVGSTEAFF	TGTGCCAGCAGCTTAGGGGCGGGGGTGGGAAGCACTGAAGCTTTCTTT
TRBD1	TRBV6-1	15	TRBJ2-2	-	CASRTGTGGTGELFF	TGTGCCAGCAGGACCGGGACAGGGGGCACCGGGGAGCTGTTTTTT
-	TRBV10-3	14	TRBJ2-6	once	CAITRQPEANVLTF	TGTGCCATCACCCGACAGCCAGAGGCCAACGTCCTGACTTTC
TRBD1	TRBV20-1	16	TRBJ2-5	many	CSAVRMGQGSQETQYF	TGCAGTGCTGTGCGAATGGGACAGGGGAGCCAAGAGACCCAGTACTTC
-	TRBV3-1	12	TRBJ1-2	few	CASSQDSRDYTF	TGTGCCAGCAGCCAAGATTCCCGAGACTACACCTTC
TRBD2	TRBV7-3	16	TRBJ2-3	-	CASSTIAGERADTQYF	TGTGCCAGCAGCACTATAGCGGGAGAGAGAGCAGATACGCAGTATTTT
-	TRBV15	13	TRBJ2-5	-	CATSRDLEETQYF	TGTGCCACCAGCAGAGATTTGGAAGAGACCCAGTACTTC
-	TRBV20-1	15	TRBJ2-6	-	CSAPAASSGANVLTF	TGCAGTGCTCCAGCCGCTAGCTCTGGGGCCAACGTCCTGACTTTC
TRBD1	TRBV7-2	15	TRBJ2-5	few	CASSFVIRGRETQYF	TGTGCCAGCAGCTTTGTCATTAGGGGGCGAGAGACCCAGTACTTC
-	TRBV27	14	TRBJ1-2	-	CASRAGWGRGGYTF	TGTGCCAGCAGGGCCGGATGGGGCCGCGGTGGCTACACCTTC
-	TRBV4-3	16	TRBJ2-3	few	CASSWESGGSTDTQYF	TGCGCCAGTAGCTGGGAGTCGGGTGGGTCCACAGATACGCAGTATTTT
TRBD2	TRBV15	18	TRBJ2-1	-	CATSRGMASGRKNDEQFF	TGTGCCACCAGCAGAGGGATGGCTAGCGGGAGAAAAAACGATGAGCAGTTCTTC
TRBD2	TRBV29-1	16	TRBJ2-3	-	CSVPRTSGRATDTQYF	TGCAGCGTTCCTCGGACTAGCGGGAGGGCCACAGATACGCAGTATTTT
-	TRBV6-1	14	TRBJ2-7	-	CASSEAKSPYEQYF	TGTGCCAGCAGTGAAGCAAAGAGCCCCTACGAGCAGTACTTC
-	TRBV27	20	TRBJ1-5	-	CASSLSNPGLAVHGGQPQHF	TGTGCCAGCAGTCTGAGCAACCCAGGGTTGGCGGTCCACGGGGGTCAGCCCCAGCATTTT
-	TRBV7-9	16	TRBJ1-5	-	CASSSQGSLSNQPQHF	TGTGCCAGCAGCTCCCAGGGCTCACTTAGCAATCAGCCCCAGCATTTT
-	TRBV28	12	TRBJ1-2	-	CASRRAEGGYTF	TGTGCCAGCAGACGGGCCGAGGGGGGCTACACCTTC
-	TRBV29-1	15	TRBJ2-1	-	CSVVRRASGGNEQFF	-
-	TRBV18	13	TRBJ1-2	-	CASSPPARTDYTF	TGTGCCAGCTCACCACCTGCCAGGACCGACTACACCTTC
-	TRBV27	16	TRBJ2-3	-	CASPIGSPTSTDTQYF	TGTGCCAGCCCCATCGGCTCGCCGACTTCCACAGATACGCAGTATTTT
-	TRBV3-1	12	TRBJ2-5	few	CASIGGQETQYF	TGTGCCAGCATTGGAGGCCAAGAGACCCAGTACTTC
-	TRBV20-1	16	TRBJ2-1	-	CSALGVGTSSYNEQFF	TGCAGTGCCCTGGGGGTGGGTACTAGCTCCTACAATGAGCAGTTCTTC
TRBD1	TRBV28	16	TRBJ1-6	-	CASSLLAGGDNSPLHF	TGTGCCAGCAGTTTACTGGCAGGGGGGGATAATTCACCCCTCCACTTT
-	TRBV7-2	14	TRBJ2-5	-	CASSLKGGLKTQYF	TGTGCCAGCAGCTTAAAGGGGGGGCTAAAGACCCAGTACTTC
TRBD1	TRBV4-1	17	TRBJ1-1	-	CASSHRTPDRANTEAFF	TGCGCCAGCAGCCACCGAACGCCGGACAGGGCTAACACTGAAGCTTTCTTT
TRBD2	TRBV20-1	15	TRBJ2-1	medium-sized	CSASWREGTANEQFF	TGCAGTGCTAGCTGGAGGGAGGGTACTGCGAATGAGCAGTTCTTC
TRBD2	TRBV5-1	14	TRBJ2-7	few	CASSISGGDPKQYF	TGCGCCAGCAGCATTAGCGGGGGAGACCCCAAGCAGTACTTC
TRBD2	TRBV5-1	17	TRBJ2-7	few	CASSSTSGSLKGRSQYF	TGCGCCAGCAGCTCGACTAGCGGGAGCCTAAAAGGCAGAAGCCAGTACTTC
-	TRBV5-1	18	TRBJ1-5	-	CASSFSPLGTVQNQPQHF	TGCGCCAGCAGCTTCTCACCGCTCGGAACAGTGCAAAATCAGCCCCAGCATTTT
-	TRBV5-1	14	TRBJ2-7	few	CASSLDMNSYEQYF	TGCGCCAGCAGCTTGGACATGAACTCCTACGAGCAGTACTTC
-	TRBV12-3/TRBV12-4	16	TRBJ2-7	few	CASSLWLRGLRYEQYF	TGTGCCAGCAGTTTATGGTTAAGGGGATTGAGATACGAGCAGTACTTC
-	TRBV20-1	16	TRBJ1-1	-	CSARDLGGAGVTEAFF	TGCAGTGCTAGAGATCTTGGGGGGGCCGGGGTCACTGAAGCTTTCTTT
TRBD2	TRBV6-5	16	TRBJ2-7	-	CASSYRGGSVYYEQYF	TGTGCCAGCAGTTATCGCGGCGGGAGTGTCTACTACGAGCAGTACTTC
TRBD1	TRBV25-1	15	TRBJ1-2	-	CASSDPGQGARGYTF	TGTGCCAGCAGTGACCCGGGACAGGGGGCGCGTGGCTACACCTTC
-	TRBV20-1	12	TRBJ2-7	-	CSARSGPREQYF	TGCAGTGCTAGGAGCGGGCCCCGCGAGCAGTACTTC
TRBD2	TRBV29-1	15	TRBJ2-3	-	CSVPPSGTSTDTQYF	TGCAGCGTCCCCCCTAGCGGGACTAGCACAGATACGCAGTATTTT
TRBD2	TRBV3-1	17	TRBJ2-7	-	CASSQITSGLSSYEQYF	TGTGCCAGCAGCCAAATCACTAGCGGCCTGAGCTCCTACGAGCAGTACTTC
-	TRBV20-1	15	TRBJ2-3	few	CSAPPTGGSTDTQYF	TGCAGTGCCCCGCCTACGGGCGGGAGCACAGATACGCAGTATTTT
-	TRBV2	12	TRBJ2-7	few	CASSEASSEQYF	TGTGCCAGCAGTGAGGCTAGTTCCGAGCAGTACTTC
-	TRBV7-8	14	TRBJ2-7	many	CASSLTASFYEQYF	TGTGCCAGCAGCTTAACTGCGTCCTTCTACGAGCAGTACTTC
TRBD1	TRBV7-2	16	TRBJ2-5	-	CASSKPTGGYQETQYF	TGTGCCAGCAGCAAACCGACAGGGGGGTACCAAGAGACCCAGTACTTC
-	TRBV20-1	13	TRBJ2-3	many	CSARRSPQDTQYF	TGCAGTGCTAGACGGAGCCCACAAGATACGCAGTATTTT
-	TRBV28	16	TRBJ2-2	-	CASSLAGHFNTGELFF	TGTGCCAGCAGTTTGGCGGGACATTTTAACACCGGGGAGCTGTTTTTT
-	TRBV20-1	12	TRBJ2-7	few	CSARTPPHEQYF	TGCAGTGCTAGAACCCCCCCCCACGAGCAGTACTTC